The 8 T cell receptor beta chains presented below share a single source sample, sequenced in a study of T-cell memory formation after mild COVID-19. A single record per CDR3 protein comes from TCRdb applying MiXCR to the 5' RACE reads. The data hold 470,000 or so distinct CDR3 sequences, with roughly 18% observed a single time. Sequenced material: PBMCs or a T cell subset sorted from them (not recorded which). Every receptor here comes from an adult woman who had mild COVID-19 (a few samples of this study predate the infection). Cell type and time point are not known.

The CDR3 region is CASSPLAGGPGGDEQFF. The CDR3 coding sequence is TGCGCCAGCAGCCCACTAGCGGGAGGGCCGGGTGGCGATGAGCAGTTCTTC. The V and J genes are TRBV5-1 and TRBJ2-1; TRBD2 aligns across 13 bases. Germline CDR1 SGHRS, CDR2 YFSETQ. The CDR3 length is 17 residues. The V segment lost 4 bases and the J segment 8 bases; nucleotides outside the gene matches: 12.

The genes are TRBV12-3 or TRBV12-4 and TRBJ2-5, with D possibly being TRBD2 (7 bases). V was pared by 7 bases and J by 5 bases, with 17 bases between. The CDR3 contains 14 residues. The CDR3 reads CASTFGGPHETQYF. As DNA, the CDR3 is TGTGCCAGCACTTTCGGGGGGCCCCACGAGACCCAGTACTTC.

The chain links TRBV12-3 or TRBV12-4 to TRBJ2-7; D is possibly TRBD2 (6 bases). Trimming stripped 7 bases from V and 5 bases from J, with 18 bases between. The CDR3 sequence is 14 residues long. CDR3 loop: CASTPLARIDEQYF. DNA for the CDR3: TGTGCCAGCACCCCTCTAGCGAGGATAGACGAGCAGTACTTC.

This chain connects TRBV18 to TRBJ2-7; D uncertain. There are 14 residues in the CDR3. The ends were cut back, 0 bases at V and 3 bases at J, with 9 bases in the middle. Per germline, CDR1 KGHSH and CDR2 LQKENI. CDR3 region: CASSPPQRYYEQYF. The CDR3 coding sequence is TGTGCCAGCTCACCACCACAGCGCTACTACGAGCAGTACTTC.

The sample holds a few counts of this clonotype. J is TRBJ2-3 and V is TRBV6-6, with 10 nucleotides matching TRBD2. The junction had 11 bases not matched to a gene; V was cut back by 0 bases and J by 2 bases. The CDR3 totals 19 residues. CDR1 and CDR2 (germline): MNHNY, SVGAGI (reference sequence). CDR3 region: CASSYSILSGGAFTDTQYF. The CDR3, as DNA: TGTGCCAGCAGTTACTCGATTCTCAGCGGGGGGGCTTTCACAGATACGCAGTATTTT.

This clonotype was found many times. A junction end diverges from the germline sequence, so it may reflect a read error. V is TRBV5-1 and J is TRBJ2-3; no clear D. CDR3 length: 12 residues. From germline, CDR1 is SGHRS and CDR2 YFSETQ. The CDR3, as DNA: TGTGCCAGCAGTTTGCGCACAGATACGCAGTATTTT. Translation gives CASSLRTDTQYF.

This clonotype was counted many times. The J gene is TRBJ2-3, the V gene TRBV10-3, with TRBD2 matching over 10 bases. Germline assignment: CDR1 ENHRY and CDR2 SYGVKD. The V and J ends lost 9 bases and 3 bases, in that order; junction bases with no gene match: 3. CDR3 length: 13 residues. This chain's CDR3 is CAITSGATDTQYF. DNA for the CDR3: TGTGCCATTACTAGCGGGGCTACAGATACGCAGTATTTT.

The chain carries TRBV29-1 and TRBJ2-1; D may correspond to TRBD1 or TRBD2 (6 bases each). Trimming took 8 bases from V and 12 from J, leaving 26 bases between them. Germline CDR1 is SQVTM and CDR2 is ANQGSEA. This CDR3 comprises 14 residues. CDR3 region: CSPLRDLNRVGQFF. The CDR3 DNA is TGCAGCCCCCTCCGGGACTTGAACAGGGTGGGGCAGTTCTTC.